These T cell receptor beta chains were read from a single sample in a study of siplizumab effects on memory and regulatory T cells. Method: immunoSEQ multiplex PCR; TCRdb's copy keeps in-frame clones and lacks some. The sample records 70,000 or so clones, 88% being singletons. Material for sequencing was Tregs sorted from blood. These receptors were obtained from a human donor in good health. CDR3s include the opening cysteine and the closing phenylalanine or tryptophan. The D gene is left open where the match is weak. Rows give clone size only sometimes, using once, few, many, or a class for an expanded clone.

clone size	V gene	J gene	D gene	CDR3 protein	CDR3 DNA
-	TRBV29-1	TRBJ2-7	-	CSVDLGRGATEQYF	TGCAGCGTTGACCTCGGACGGGGGGCGACCGAGCAGTACTTC
-	TRBV25-1	TRBJ2-7	-	CASSEMREASEQYF	TGTGCCAGCAGTGAAATGAGAGAGGCGAGCGAGCAGTACTTC
-	TRBV27	TRBJ2-7	TRBD2	CASSQQRLAGAYEQYF	TGTGCCAGCAGCCAACAAAGACTAGCGGGAGCCTACGAGCAGTACTTC
few	TRBV6-1	TRBJ2-2	-	CASSEGAHTPNVGELFF	TGTGCCAGCAGTGAAGGGGCCCACACCCCAAACGTCGGGGAGCTGTTTTTT
-	TRBV4-2	TRBJ1-2	-	CASSQPQGRGYTF	TGTGCCAGCAGCCAACCACAGGGTCGGGGCTACACCTTC
-	TRBV7-8	TRBJ1-5	-	CASSLAEVINQPQHF	TGTGCCAGCAGCTTAGCGGAAGTTATCAATCAGCCCCAGCATTTT
-	TRBV5-1	TRBJ1-2	TRBD1	CASSADRGQEGYTF	TGCGCCAGCAGCGCAGACAGGGGGCAGGAAGGCTACACCTTC
-	TRBV15	TRBJ2-1	TRBD2	CATSGKTSGYYNEQFF	TGTGCCACCAGCGGAAAGACTAGCGGATATTACAATGAGCAGTTCTTC
-	TRBV5-1	TRBJ1-1	-	CASSLGRGSNTEAFF	TGCGCCAGCAGCTTGGGTCGGGGCTCGAACACTGAAGCTTTCTTT
-	TRBV19	TRBJ1-5	TRBD1	CASSTGGNNQPQHF	TGTGCCAGTAGTACAGGGGGCAACAATCAGCCCCAGCATTTT
-	TRBV19	TRBJ1-1	-	CASSMRPTMNTEAFF	TGTGCCAGTAGTATGAGACCGACAATGAACACTGAAGCTTTCTTT
-	TRBV5-1	TRBJ1-4	-	CASSIQGLGEKLFF	TGCGCCAGCAGTATTCAGGGGTTAGGTGAAAAACTGTTTTTT
-	TRBV10-3	TRBJ2-7	-	CAIRVPGVYEQYF	TGTGCCATCAGGGTGCCGGGAGTTTACGAGCAGTACTTC
-	TRBV18	TRBJ1-5	-	CASSPPFNPGRANQPQHF	TGTGCCAGCTCACCACCGTTTAACCCTGGCAGGGCAAATCAGCCCCAGCATTTT
-	TRBV19	TRBJ1-5	-	CASSRFRGNQPQHF	TGTGCCAGTAGTAGGTTTAGGGGTAATCAGCCCCAGCATTTT
-	TRBV7-9	TRBJ2-1	TRBD2	CASRAGLAVYNEQFF	TGTGCCAGCAGGGCGGGACTAGCGGTTTACAATGAGCAGTTCTTC
-	TRBV28	TRBJ2-7	-	CASSSTGWVQYF	TGTGCCAGCAGTTCTACGGGCTGGGTTCAGTACTTC
-	TRBV5-4	TRBJ1-2	-	CASSPWDGLNYGYTF	TGTGCCAGCAGCCCCTGGGACGGCTTAAACTATGGCTACACCTTC
few	TRBV28	TRBJ1-3	-	CASSPSTAGNTIYF	TGTGCCAGCAGCCCTTCGACAGCCGGAAACACCATATATTTT
-	TRBV7-2	TRBJ2-7	TRBD2	CASSPNSGTPYEQYF	TGTGCCAGCAGCCCGAATAGCGGGACCCCCTACGAGCAGTACTTC
-	TRBV6-5	TRBJ2-7	TRBD1	CASVGGQGPYEQYF	TGTGCCAGCGTGGGGGGACAGGGGCCCTACGAGCAGTACTTC
-	TRBV11-2	TRBJ2-1	TRBD1	CASRRGQRNEQFF	TGTGCCAGCAGAAGGGGACAGAGAAATGAGCAGTTCTTC
-	TRBV15	TRBJ2-3	-	CATSTPSTDTQYF	TGTGCCACCAGCACCCCCTCCACAGATACGCAGTATTTT
-	TRBV5-1	TRBJ2-1	-	CASSLTGHSYNEQFF	TGCGCCAGCAGCTTGACAGGACACTCCTACAATGAGCAGTTCTTC
few	TRBV6-5	TRBJ1-2	-	CASSGLYGYTF	TGTGCCAGCAGCGGGTTGTATGGCTACACCTTC
once	TRBV28	TRBJ2-1	-	CASSFLANYNEQFF	TGTGCCAGCAGTTTTCTAGCGAACTACAATGAGCAGTTCTTC
-	TRBV30	TRBJ1-3	-	CAWTGGGGNTIYF	TGTGCCTGGACCGGGGGGGGTGGAAACACCATATATTTT
-	TRBV25-1	TRBJ2-7	TRBD1	CASSEWGQGNEQYF	TGTGCCAGCAGTGAATGGGGACAGGGCAACGAGCAGTACTTC
-	TRBV7-2	TRBJ1-5	-	CASSHNGQPQHF	TGTGCCAGCAGTCATAACGGGCAGCCCCAGCATTTT
-	TRBV5-1	TRBJ1-4	TRBD1	CASSQWTGEEKLFF	TGCGCCAGCAGCCAGTGGACAGGGGAGGAAAAACTGTTTTTT
-	TRBV5-1	TRBJ1-1	-	CASSLDSDTEAFF	TGCGCCAGCAGCTTGGACAGTGACACTGAAGCTTTCTTT
once	TRBV30	TRBJ2-3	-	CAWSVTSDTQYF	TGTGCCTGGAGTGTGACGTCGGATACGCAGTATTTT